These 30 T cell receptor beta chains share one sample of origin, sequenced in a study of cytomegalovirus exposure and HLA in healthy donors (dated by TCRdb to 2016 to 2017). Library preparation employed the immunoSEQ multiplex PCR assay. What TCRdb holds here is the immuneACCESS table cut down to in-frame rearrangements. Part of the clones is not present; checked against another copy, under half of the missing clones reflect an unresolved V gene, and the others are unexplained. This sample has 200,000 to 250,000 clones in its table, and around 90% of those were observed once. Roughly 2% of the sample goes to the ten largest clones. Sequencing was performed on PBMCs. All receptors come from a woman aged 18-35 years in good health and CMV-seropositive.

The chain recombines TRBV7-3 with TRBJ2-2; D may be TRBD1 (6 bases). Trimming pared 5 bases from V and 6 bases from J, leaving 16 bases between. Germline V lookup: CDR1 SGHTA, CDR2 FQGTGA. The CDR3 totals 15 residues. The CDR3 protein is CASSLRQAPAGELFF. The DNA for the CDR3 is TGTGCCAGCAGCCTGAGACAGGCCCCTGCCGGGGAGCTGTTTTTT.

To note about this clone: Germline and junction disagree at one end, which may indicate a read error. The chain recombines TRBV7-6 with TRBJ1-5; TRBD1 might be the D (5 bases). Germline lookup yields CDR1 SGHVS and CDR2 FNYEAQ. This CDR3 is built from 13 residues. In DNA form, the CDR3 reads TGTGCCAGCAGCTTCGGACAAAATCAGCCTCAGCATTTT. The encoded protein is CASSFGQNQPQHF.

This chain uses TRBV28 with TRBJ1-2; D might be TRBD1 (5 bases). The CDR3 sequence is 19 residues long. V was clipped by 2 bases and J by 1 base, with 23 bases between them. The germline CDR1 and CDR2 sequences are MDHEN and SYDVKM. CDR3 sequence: CASSLLKLAGTQDNYGYTF. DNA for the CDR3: TGTGCCAGCAGTTTACTCAAGCTTGCCGGGACTCAGGATAACTATGGCTACACCTTC.

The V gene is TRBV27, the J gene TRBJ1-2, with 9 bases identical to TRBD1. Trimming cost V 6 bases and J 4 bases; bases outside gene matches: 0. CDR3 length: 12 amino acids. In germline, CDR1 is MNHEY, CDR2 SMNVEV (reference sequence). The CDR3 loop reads CASRTGGYGYTF. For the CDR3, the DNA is TGTGCCAGCAGGACAGGGGGCTATGGCTACACCTTC.

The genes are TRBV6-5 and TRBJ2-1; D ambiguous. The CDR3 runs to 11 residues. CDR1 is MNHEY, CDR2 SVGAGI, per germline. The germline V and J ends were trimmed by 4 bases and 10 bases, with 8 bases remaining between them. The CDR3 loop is CASSSRLEQFF. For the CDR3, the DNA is TGTGCCAGCAGTTCACGCCTAGAGCAGTTCTTC.

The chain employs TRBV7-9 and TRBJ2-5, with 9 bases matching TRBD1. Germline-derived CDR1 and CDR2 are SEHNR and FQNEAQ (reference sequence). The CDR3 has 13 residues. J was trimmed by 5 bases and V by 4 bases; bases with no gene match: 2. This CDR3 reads CASSWGTGETQYF. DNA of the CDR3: TGTGCCAGCAGCTGGGGGACAGGGGAGACCCAGTACTTC.

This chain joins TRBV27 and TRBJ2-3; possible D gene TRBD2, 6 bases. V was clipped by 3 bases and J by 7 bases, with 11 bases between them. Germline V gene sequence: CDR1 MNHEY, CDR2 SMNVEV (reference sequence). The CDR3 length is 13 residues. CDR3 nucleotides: TGTGCCAGCAGTTTCCGCGGGATGAATACGCAGTATTTT. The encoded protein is CASSFRGMNTQYF.

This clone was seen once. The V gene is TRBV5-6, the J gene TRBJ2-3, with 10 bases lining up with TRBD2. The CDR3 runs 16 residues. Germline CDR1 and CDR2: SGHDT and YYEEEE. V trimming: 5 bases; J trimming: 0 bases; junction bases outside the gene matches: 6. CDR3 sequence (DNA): TGTGCCAGCAGTTCGCTAGCGGGGGCTAGCACAGATACGCAGTATTTT. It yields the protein CASSSLAGASTDTQYF.

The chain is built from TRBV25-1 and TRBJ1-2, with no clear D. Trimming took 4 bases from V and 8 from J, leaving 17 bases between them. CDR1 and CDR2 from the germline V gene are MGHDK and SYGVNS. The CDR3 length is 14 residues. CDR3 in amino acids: CASSGSSRGIGYTF. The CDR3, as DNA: TGTGCCAGCAGTGGGTCATCGAGAGGTATCGGCTACACCTTC.

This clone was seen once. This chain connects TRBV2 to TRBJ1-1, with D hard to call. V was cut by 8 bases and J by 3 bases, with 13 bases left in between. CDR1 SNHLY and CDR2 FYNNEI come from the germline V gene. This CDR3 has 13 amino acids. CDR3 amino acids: CASVLERDTEAFF. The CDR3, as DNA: TGTGCCAGCGTATTAGAGAGGGACACTGAAGCTTTCTTT.

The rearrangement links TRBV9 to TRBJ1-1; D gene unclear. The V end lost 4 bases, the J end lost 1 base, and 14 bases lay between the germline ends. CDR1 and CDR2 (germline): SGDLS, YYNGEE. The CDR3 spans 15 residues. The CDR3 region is CASSPGFEANTEAFF. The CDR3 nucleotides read TGTGCCAGCAGCCCCGGCTTTGAGGCGAACACTGAAGCTTTCTTT.

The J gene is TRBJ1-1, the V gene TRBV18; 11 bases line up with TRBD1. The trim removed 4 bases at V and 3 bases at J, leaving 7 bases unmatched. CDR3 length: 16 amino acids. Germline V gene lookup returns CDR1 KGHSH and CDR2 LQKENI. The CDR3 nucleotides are TGTGCCAGCTCACACGGGACAGGGGGGCGGGACACTGAAGCTTTCTTT. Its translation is CASSHGTGGRDTEAFF.

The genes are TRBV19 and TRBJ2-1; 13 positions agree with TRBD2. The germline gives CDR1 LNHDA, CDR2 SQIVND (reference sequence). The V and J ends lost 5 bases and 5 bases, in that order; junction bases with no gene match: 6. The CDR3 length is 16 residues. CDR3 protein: CASSSGGLAGHNEQFF. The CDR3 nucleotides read TGTGCCAGTAGTTCGGGGGGACTAGCGGGACACAATGAGCAGTTCTTC.

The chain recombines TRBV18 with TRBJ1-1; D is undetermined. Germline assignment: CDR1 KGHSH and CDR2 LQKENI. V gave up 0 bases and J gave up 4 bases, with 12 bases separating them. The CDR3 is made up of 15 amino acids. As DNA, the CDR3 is TGTGCCAGCTCACCACCGCGGGGTACGCTCACTGAAGCTTTCTTT. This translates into CASSPPRGTLTEAFF.

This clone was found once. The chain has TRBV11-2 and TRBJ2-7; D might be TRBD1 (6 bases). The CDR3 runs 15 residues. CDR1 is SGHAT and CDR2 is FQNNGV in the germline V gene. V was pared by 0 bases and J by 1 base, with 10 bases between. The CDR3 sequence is CASSLDPGQSYEQYF. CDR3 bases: TGTGCCAGCAGCTTAGACCCTGGACAGTCCTACGAGCAGTACTTC.

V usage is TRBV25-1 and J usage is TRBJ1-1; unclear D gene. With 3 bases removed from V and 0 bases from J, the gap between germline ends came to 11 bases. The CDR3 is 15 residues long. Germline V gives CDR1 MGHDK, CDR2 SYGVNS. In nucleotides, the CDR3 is TGTGCCAGCAGTGAGTACCTAAGCATGAACACTGAAGCTTTCTTT. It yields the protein CASSEYLSMNTEAFF.

This CDR3 is CASSGTGGTEAFF. The CDR3 DNA is TGCGCCAGCAGTGGGACGGGGGGAACTGAAGCTTTCTTT. The rearrangement joins TRBV5-1 to TRBJ1-1; D is perhaps TRBD1 (5 bases). The germline V gene encodes CDR1 SGHRS and CDR2 YFSETQ. Trimming pared 5 bases from V and 5 bases from J, leaving 13 bases between. CDR3 length: 13 residues.

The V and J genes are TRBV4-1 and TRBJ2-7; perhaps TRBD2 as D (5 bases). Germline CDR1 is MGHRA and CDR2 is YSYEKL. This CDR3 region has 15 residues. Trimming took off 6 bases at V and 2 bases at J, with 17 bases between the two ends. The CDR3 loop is CASRGGPLRPYEQYF. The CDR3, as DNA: TGCGCCAGCAGGGGCGGGCCGTTGCGGCCCTACGAGCAGTACTTC.

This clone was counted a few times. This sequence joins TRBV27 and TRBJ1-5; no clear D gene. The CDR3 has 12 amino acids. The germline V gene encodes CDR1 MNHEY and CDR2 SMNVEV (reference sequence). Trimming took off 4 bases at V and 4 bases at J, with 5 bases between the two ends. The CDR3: CASSYINQPQHF. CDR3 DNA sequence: TGTGCCAGCAGTTATATAAATCAGCCCCAGCATTTT.

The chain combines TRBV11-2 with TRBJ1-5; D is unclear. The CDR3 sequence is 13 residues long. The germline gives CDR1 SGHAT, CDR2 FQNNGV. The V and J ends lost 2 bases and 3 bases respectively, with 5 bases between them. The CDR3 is CASSLNINQPQHF. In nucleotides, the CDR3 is TGTGCCAGCAGCTTAAACATCAATCAGCCCCAGCATTTT.

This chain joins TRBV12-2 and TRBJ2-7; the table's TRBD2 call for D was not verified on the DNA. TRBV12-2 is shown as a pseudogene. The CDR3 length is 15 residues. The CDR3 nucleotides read TGTGCAAGTCGCTACGGAGGTCCGGAGACCTACGAGCAGTACTTC. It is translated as CASRYGGPETYEQYF.

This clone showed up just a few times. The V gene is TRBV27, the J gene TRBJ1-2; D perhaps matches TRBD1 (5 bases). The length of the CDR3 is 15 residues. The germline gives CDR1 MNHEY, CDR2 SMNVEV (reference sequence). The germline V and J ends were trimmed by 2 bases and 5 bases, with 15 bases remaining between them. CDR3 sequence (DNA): TGTGCCAGCAGTTTAGGAATGGGCAGGGATTATGGCTACACCTTC. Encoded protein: CASSLGMGRDYGYTF.

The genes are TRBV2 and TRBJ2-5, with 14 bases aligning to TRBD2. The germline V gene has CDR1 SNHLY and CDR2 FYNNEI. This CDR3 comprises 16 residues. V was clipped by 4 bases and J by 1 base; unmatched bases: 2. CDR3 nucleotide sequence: TGTGCCAGCAGTGCAGGGACTAGCGGGAGCCAAGAGACCCAGTACTTC. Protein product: CASSAGTSGSQETQYF. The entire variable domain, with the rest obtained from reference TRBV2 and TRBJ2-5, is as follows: EPEVTQTPSHQVTQMGQEVILRCVPISNHLYFYWYRQILGQKVEFLVSFYNNEISEKSEIFDDQFSVERPDGSNFTLKIRSTKLEDSAMYFCASSAGTSGSQETQYFGPGTRLLVL.

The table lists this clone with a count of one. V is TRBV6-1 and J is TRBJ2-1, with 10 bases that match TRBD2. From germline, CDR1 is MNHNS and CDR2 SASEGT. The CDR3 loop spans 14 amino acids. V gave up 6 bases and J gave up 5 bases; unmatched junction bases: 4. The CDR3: CASRGLAENNEQFF. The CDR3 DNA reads TGTGCCAGCAGAGGACTAGCGGAAAACAATGAGCAGTTCTTC.

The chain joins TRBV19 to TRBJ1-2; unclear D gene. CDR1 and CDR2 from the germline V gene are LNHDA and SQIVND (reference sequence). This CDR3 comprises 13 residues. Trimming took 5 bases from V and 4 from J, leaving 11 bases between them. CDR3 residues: CASSYQTPYGYTF. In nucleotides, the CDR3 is TGTGCCAGTAGTTACCAGACACCCTATGGCTACACCTTC.

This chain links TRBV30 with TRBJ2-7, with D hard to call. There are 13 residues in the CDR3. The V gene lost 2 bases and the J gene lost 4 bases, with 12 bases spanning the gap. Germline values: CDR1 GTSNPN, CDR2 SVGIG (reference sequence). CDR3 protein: CAWSRIIAYEQYF. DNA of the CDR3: TGTGCCTGGAGTAGAATTATAGCTTACGAGCAGTACTTC.

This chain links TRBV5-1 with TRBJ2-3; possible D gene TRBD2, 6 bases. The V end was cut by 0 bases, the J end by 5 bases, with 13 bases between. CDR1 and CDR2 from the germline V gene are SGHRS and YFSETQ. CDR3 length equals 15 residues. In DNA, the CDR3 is TGCGCCAGCAGCTTGGCAGCTAGCGCCGTAGATACGCAGTATTTT. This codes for CASSLAASAVDTQYF.

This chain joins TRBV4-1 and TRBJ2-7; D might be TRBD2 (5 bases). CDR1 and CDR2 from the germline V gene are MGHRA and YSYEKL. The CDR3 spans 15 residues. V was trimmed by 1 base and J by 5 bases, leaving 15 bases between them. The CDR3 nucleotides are TGCGCCAGCAGCCAAGGATCGAGGGCCGGGGACGAGCAGTACTTC. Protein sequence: CASSQGSRAGDEQYF.

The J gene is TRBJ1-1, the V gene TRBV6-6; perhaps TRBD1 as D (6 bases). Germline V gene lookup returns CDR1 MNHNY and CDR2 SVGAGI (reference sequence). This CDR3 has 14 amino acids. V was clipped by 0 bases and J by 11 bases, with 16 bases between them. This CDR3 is CASSYSSTGGDAFF. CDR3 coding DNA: TGTGCCAGCAGTTACTCGAGTACGGGGGGCGATGCTTTCTTT.

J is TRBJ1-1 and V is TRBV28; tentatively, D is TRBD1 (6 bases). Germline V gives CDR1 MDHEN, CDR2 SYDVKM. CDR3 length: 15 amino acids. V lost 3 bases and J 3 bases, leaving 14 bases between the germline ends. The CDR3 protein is CASSLQQGRDTEAFF. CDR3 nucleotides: TGTGCCAGCAGTTTGCAGCAGGGGAGGGACACTGAAGCTTTCTTT.